Reported below is one T cell receptor (beta chain). Many counts were recorded for this clonotype. Its target antigen remains unknown. No base quality information exists; no much larger clone differs at one position. Blood bank volunteers in Maryland, USA served as the healthy controls. For the sorted-subset TCR libraries, the starting material was over 750,000 sorted CD4+ or CD8+ T cells. Peripheral blood was subjected to Ficoll-Hypaque density gradient centrifugation to isolate PBMCs, which were then cryopreserved in liquid nitrogen. The study also sequenced paired sorted CD4+ and CD8+ subsets from healthy controls, HAM/TSP patients and MS patients. The data derive from a study of neurological immune-mediated disorders (dated by TCRdb to 2018 to 2020). With regard to the full study: Peripheral blood TCR-beta repertoires from patients with HTLV-I-associated myelopathy (HAM/TSP), patients with multiple sclerosis, and healthy controls were compared in the study using UMI-based sequencing. Alongside PBMC samples, the set of some 97 TCR-beta libraries contained longitudinal samples, technical triplicates, and paired CD4+ and CD8+ T-cell subsets that had been sorted. The cohort included approximately 70 subjects: roughly 14 with HAM/TSP, around 35 with multiple sclerosis, and approximately 20 healthy controls.

General study outcomes and caveats: Expanded clones from different subjects shared no identical CDR3 amino acid sequences, which suggests that TCR-beta repertoires were private in all groups. TCR clonal expansion was highest in HAM/TSP patients and lowest in MS patients, with MS patients falling below even healthy controls.

From a lookup of the germline V gene, CDR1 and CDR2 are SGHRS and YFSETQ. The CDR3 sequence holds 14 residues, the cysteine and phenylalanine included. Only CDR3 DNA remains: 42 bases, in frame from the first base. The germline V end is reduced by 4 bases and the J end by 5 bases; junction bases left unmatched: 4. To synthesize cDNA, template-switch 5'RACE was performed with a primer carrying a 10-nucleotide random unique molecular identifier so that each TCR transcript was tagged. Every sequencing run yielded over 190 million TCR-beta sequences covering 15-18 subjects. The RNeasy kit was used to extract total RNA. TCR-beta VDJ regions were amplified with primers for the TCR constant region and the 5'RACE anchor, using the KAPA Real-time Library Amplification kit. Sample indexes and Illumina adaptors were added in a first PCR, after which library yield was increased in a second PCR. The roughly 650 bp TCR product was size-selected on a 2% E-gel SizeSelection system after Ampure bead purification. Before pooling, library quality was assessed on a Bioanalyzer, concentration was determined with Qubit, and library quantification was performed with the Kapa Library Quantification kit. An Illumina HiSeq 2500 was used to sequence the libraries paired-end at 2 x 150 bp. To increase sequence diversity, 25-30% phiX was spiked into each library pool. Processing in the source paper ran as follows. Quality-filtered reads were processed with the UMI-based MiGEC pipeline, and over 85% of raw TCR sequences were removed by the MiGEC pipeline during error correction. IMGT germline references were used for alignment of VDJ genes, and clonotypes were defined by a unique CDR3 amino acid sequence together with V-J genes. Clonal expansion, Shannon diversity and CDR3 relatedness (CalcPairwiseDistances, ClusterSamples) were evaluated with VDJtools, and phylogenetic trees were built with CLCbio workbench. Expanded clones were defined as having at least 8 unique UMIs, based on coefficient-of-variation modelling across technical triplicates. The public reads were quality trimmed at Q25 with fastp and then assembled into clones with MiXCR by TCRdb, keeping productive beta chains. Merged by CDR3 protein, the rows form single entries marked with the most common genes and DNA. The V and J calls were not made by the authors but by TCRdb's processing. The sample contains more than 25,000 distinct CDR3 sequences, 4% of them found a single time. Of the sample, 20% to 30% is held by the ten largest clones.

The chain is made from TRBV5-1 and TRBJ2-7, with 12 central nucleotides matching TRBD1. The clonotype comes from a woman between 40 and 50 years old in good health. The sample taken for sequencing was CD4+ T cells from blood. The CDR3 in this case is CASSPGQGADEQYF. The DNA sequence is TGCGCCAGCAGCCCGGGACAGGGGGCTGACGAGCAGTACTTC. The CDR3, completed at both ends by the reference TRBV5-1 and TRBJ2-7 genes, gives the full variable domain KAGVTQTPRYLIKTRGQQVTLSCSPISGHRSVSWYQQTPGQGLQFLFEYFSETQRNKGNFPGRFSGRQFSNSRSEMNVSTLELGDSALYLCASSPGQGADEQYFGPGTRLTVT.